The source of this T cell receptor beta chain is a study of T cells after yellow fever vaccination (dated by TCRdb to between 2018 and 2020). About the study as a whole: The SMART-Seq v4 Ultra Low Input RNA kit was used to prepare libraries from fractions with low cell numbers. To follow T-cell clones before and after primary and booster YFV17D yellow fever vaccination, bulk TCR alpha and beta repertoires were sequenced over time. The cohort comprised two healthy male donors, one aged 18 to 30 and one aged 30 to 40 years. Blood was collected at multiple timepoints before and after primary and secondary immunization, and bulk PBMC replicates and cell subsets were isolated. On the study overall, not on this receptor specifically: Because abundant contaminating clonotypes from the bulk population could be contained in FACS-sorted repertoires, computational filtering was required. Most clones expanded after primary vaccination (approximately 97% of CD4 and approximately 90% of CD8) were re-detected after the booster, suggesting that broad memory maintenance occurred. A small share of clonotypes occurred in both CD4 and CD8 compartments, likely arising from convergent recombination. Compared with the primary T-cell response, the secondary T-cell response was weaker but faster, peaking on day 5 rather than day 15. Because the study included only a couple of donors, the extent to which the findings can be generalized is limited.

As regards this clonotype: Its target antigen remains unknown. Within one base of it there is no much larger clone, and no base qualities were kept.

Trimming removed 4 bases from V and 13 bases from J, leaving 24 bases between the germline ends. The CDR3 numbers 16 residues from cysteine through phenylalanine. Only CDR3 DNA remains: 48 bases, in frame from the first base. CDR1 SGHTS and CDR2 YDEGEE are derived from the germline V gene. Sample treatment or condition, as interpreted from the label and publication: live attenuated yellow fever vaccine strain. At each blood-draw timepoint, two biological replicates of bulk PBMCs were collected. PBMCs were isolated from peripheral blood using a standard Ficoll-Paque protocol. RNA was extracted with TriZol from bulk PBMCs, CD4 and CD8 fractions, and dextramer-positive and dextramer-negative fractions. TCR cDNA was synthesized by 5'RACE template switching, which introduced a universal primer site and unique molecular identifiers. Priming of cDNA synthesis was performed from both the TCR alpha and TCR beta constant segments. Library amplification involved two PCR steps, and the second step added sample barcodes and sequencing adapters. Sequencing of libraries was performed on Illumina HiSeq 2500 (2x100 bp) or NovaSeq (2x150 bp). As for the original processing: MIGEC was used to demultiplex reads and collapse the reads into UMI consensus sequences, and MiXCR was used for V(D)J alignment. Vaccine-responding clonotypes were defined with edgeR using replicate PBMC samples, requiring FDR below 0.01 and a log2 fold change above 5 up to day 15. Bulk clonotypes were assigned CD4 or CD8 identity according to which sequenced CD4 or CD8 repertoire held them at higher abundance. TCRdb passed the public sequencing reads through fastp at Q25 and MiXCR, retaining productive beta sequences. Entries are consolidated by CDR3 protein sequence, retaining the most common genes and DNA. The V and J calls follow TCRdb's processing rather than the paper's. A total of about 580,000 distinct CDR3 sequences appear in this sample, around a sixth of them only once. About 18% of the sample is in the top ten clones.

Sample: PBMCs, taken less than 6 days after the first yellow fever vaccination. The receptor was derived from a man younger than 35 who received the YFV17D yellow fever vaccine. In this chain, TRBV5-8 is recombined with TRBJ1-6; the D gene is unclear. The CDR3 is CASSPLQLFIRGPLHF. The DNA reads as follows: TGTGCCAGCAGCCCGCTCCAATTATTTATTCGCGGGCCCCTCCACTTT.